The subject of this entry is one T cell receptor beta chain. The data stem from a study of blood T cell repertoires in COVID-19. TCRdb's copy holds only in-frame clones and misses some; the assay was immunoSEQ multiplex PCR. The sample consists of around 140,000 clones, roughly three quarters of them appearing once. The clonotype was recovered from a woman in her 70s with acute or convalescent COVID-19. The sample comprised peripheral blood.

The CDR3: CASSSQGGLAGAHNEQFF. Written as DNA, the CDR3 is TGTGCCAGCAGCTCGCAGGGTGGGTTAGCGGGAGCGCACAATGAGCAGTTCTTC. The J gene is TRBJ2-1, the V gene TRBV13, with 9 positions matching TRBD2. The CDR3 runs to 18 residues. Unmatched junction bases numbered 15, after V lost 4 bases and J lost 5 bases. Germline CDR1 PRHDT, CDR2 FYEKMQ (reference sequence).